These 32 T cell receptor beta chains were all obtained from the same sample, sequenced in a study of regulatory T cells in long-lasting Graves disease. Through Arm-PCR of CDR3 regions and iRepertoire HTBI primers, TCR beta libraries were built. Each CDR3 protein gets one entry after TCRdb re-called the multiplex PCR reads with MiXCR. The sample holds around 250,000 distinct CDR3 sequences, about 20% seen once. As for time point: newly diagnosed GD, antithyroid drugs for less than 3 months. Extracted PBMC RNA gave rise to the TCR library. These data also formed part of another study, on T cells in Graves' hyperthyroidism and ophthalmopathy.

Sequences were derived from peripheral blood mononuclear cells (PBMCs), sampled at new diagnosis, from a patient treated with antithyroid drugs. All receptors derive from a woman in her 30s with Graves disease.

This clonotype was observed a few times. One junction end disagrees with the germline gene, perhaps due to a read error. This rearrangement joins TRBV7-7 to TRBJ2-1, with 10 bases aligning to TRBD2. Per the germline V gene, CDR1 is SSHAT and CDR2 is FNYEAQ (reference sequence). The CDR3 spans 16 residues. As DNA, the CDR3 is TGTGCTAGCAGTCCAAGCGGGGGGGTAACCTACAATGAGCAGTTCTTC. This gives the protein CASSPSGGVTYNEQFF. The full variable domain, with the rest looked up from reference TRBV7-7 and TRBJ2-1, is GAGVSQSPRYKVTKRGQDVTLRCDPISSHATLYWYQQALGQGPEFLTYFNYEAQPDKSGLPSDRFSAERPEGSISTLTIQRTEQRDSAMYRCASSPSGGVTYNEQFFGPGTRLTVL.

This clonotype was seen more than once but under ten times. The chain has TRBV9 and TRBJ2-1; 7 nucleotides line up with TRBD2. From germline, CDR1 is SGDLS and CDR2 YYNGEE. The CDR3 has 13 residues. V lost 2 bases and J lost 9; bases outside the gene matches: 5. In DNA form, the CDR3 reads TGTGCCAGCAGCGTGGGGGGGGGAAGTGAGCAGTTCTTC. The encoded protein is CASSVGGGSEQFF. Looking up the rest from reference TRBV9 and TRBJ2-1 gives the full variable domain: DSGVTQTPKHLITATGQRVTLRCSPRSGDLSVYWYQQSLDQGLQFLIQYYNGEERAKGNILERFSAQQFPDLHSELNLSSLELGDSALYFCASSVGGGSEQFFGPGTRLTVL.

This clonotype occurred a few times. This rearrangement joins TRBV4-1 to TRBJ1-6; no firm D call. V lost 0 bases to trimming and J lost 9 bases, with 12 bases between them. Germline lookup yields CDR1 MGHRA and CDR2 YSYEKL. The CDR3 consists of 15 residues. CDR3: CASSQDETVGSPLHF. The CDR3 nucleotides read TGCGCCAGCAGCCAAGACGAAACTGTAGGTTCACCCCTCCACTTT.

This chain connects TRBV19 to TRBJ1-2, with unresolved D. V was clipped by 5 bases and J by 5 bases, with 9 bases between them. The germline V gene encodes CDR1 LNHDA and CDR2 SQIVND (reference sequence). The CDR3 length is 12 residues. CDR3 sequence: CASSVGDYGYTF. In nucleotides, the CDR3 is TGTGCCAGTAGTGTCGGGGATTATGGCTACACCTTC.

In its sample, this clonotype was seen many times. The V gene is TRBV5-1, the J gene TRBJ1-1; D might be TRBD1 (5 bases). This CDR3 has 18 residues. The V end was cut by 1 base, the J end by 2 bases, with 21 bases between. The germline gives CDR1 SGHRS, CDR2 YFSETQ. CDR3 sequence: CASSLPPRDGASNTEAFF. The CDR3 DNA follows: TGCGCCAGCAGCTTGCCGCCAAGGGACGGAGCGAGCAACACTGAAGCTTTCTTT.

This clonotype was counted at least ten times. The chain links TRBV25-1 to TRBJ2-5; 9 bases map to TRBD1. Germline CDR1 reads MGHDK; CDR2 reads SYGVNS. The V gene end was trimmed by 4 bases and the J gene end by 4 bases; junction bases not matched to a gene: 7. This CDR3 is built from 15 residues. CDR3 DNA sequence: TGTGCCAGCAGTGGACACACAGGGGGCGCAGAGACCCAGTACTTC. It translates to CASSGHTGGAETQYF.

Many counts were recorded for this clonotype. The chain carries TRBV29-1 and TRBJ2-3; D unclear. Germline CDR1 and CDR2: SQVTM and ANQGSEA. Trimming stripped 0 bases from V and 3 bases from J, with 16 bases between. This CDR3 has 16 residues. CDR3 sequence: CSVEDWATRPTDTQYF. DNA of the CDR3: TGCAGCGTTGAAGATTGGGCTACCCGACCTACAGATACGCAGTATTTT.

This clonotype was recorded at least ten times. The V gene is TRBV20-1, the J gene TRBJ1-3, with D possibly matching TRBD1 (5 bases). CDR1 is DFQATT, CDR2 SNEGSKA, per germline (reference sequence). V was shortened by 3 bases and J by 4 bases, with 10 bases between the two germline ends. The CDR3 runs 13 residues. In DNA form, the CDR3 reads TGCAGTGCTAGGGGGACTCAAGGAAACACCATATATTTT. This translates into CSARGTQGNTIYF.

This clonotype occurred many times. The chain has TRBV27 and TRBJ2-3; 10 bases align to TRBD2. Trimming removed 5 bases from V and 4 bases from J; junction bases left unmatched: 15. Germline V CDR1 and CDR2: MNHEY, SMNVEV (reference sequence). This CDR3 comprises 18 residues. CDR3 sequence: CASSPLLLLAGAADTQYF. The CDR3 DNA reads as TGTGCCAGCAGTCCCCTCCTGCTTCTAGCGGGGGCCGCAGATACGCAGTATTTT.

CDR3 coding DNA: TGTGCCAGCTCACCATCGACAGAAATCTCTGGGGCCAACGTCCTGACTTTC. As protein: CASSPSTEISGANVLTF. The J gene is TRBJ2-6, the V gene TRBV18, with D perhaps TRBD1 (5 bases). This CDR3 contains 17 residues. V lost 2 bases and J lost 0, with 11 bases in between. Germline CDR1 KGHSH, CDR2 LQKENI.

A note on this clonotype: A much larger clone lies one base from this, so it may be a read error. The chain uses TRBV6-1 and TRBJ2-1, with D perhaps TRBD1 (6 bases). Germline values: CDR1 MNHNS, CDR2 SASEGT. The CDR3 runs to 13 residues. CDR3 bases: TGTACCAGCAGAGGTTCAGGACAGCTCCGTCGGTTCTTC. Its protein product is CTSRGSGQLRRFF.

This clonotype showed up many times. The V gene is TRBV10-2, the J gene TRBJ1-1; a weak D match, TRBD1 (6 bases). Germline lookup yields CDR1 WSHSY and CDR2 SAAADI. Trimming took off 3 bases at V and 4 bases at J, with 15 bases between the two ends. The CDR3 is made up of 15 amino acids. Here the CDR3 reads CASSDSRGMVTEAFF. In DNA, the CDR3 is TGCGCCAGCAGTGACAGCAGGGGAATGGTCACTGAAGCTTTCTTT.

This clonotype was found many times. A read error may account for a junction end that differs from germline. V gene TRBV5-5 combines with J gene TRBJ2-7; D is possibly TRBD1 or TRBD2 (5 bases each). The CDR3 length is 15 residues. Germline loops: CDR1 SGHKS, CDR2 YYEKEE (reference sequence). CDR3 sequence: CASSVQGRGSYEQYF. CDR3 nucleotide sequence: TGCGCCAGCAGCGTGCAGGGCCGGGGCTCCTACGAGCAGTACTTC.

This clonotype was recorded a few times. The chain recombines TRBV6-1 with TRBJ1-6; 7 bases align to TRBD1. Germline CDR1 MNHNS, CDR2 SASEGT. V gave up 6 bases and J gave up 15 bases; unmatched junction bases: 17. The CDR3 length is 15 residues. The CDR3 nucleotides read TGTGCCAGCAGCCAACTGGTAGGGGGCGAAGATCGCCTCCACTTT. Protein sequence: CASSQLVGGEDRLHF.

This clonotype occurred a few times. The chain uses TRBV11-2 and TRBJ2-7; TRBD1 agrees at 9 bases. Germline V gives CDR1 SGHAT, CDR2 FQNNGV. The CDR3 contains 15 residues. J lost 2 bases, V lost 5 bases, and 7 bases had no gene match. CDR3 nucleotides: TGTGCCAGCAGCCTATCCAGGACAGGGGCCTACGAGCAGTACTTC. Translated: CASSLSRTGAYEQYF.

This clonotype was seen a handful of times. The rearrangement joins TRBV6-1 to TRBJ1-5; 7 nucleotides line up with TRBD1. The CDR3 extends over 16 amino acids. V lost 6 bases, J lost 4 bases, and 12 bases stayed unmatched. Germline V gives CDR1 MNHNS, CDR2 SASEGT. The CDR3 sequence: CASSHRPRQGNQPQHF. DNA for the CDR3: TGTGCCAGCAGCCACCGCCCCAGACAGGGAAATCAGCCCCAGCATTTT.

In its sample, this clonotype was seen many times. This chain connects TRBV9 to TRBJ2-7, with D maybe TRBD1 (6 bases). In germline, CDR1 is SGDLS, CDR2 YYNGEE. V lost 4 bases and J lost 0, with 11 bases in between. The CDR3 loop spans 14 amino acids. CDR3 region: CASSPRQASYEQYF. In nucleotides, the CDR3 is TGTGCCAGCAGCCCCCGACAGGCCTCCTACGAGCAGTACTTC.

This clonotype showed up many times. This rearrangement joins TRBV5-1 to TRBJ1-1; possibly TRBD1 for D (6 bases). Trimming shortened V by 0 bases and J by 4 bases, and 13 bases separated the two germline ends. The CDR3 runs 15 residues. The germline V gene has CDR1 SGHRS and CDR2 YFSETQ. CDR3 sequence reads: CASSLAGGGGTEAFF. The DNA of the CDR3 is TGCGCCAGCAGCTTGGCCGGGGGCGGGGGCACTGAAGCTTTCTTT. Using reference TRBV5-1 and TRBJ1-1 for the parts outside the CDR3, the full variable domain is KAGVTQTPRYLIKTRGQQVTLSCSPISGHRSVSWYQQTPGQGLQFLFEYFSETQRNKGNFPGRFSGRQFSNSRSEMNVSTLELGDSALYLCASSLAGGGGTEAFFGQGTRLTVV.

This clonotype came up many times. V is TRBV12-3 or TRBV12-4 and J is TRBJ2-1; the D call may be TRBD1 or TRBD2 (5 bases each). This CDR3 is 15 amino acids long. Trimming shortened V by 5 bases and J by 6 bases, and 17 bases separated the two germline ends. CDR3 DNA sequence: TGTGCCAGCAGTCCCCGGGGCCCCGTAAGCAATGAGCAGTTCTTC. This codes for CASSPRGPVSNEQFF.

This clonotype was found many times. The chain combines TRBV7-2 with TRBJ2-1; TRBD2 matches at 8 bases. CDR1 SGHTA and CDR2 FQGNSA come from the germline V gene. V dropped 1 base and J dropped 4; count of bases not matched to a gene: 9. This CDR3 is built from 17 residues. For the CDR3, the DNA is TGTGCCAGCAGCTTAGGCGGGGTCGGGGGGGGATACAATGAGCAGTTCTTC. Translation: CASSLGGVGGGYNEQFF.

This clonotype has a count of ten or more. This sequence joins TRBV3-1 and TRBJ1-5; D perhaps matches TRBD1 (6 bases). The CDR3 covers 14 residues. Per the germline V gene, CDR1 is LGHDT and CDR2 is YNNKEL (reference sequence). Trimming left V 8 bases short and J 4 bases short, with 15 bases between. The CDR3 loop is CASATDSTNQPQHF. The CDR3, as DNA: TGTGCCAGCGCTACGGACAGCACAAATCAGCCCCAGCATTTT.

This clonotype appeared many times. The CDR3 DNA sequence: TGTGCCAGCAGTGAACGTGAAAGCGGGGGTACAGATGAGCAGTTCTTC. Translation: CASSERESGGTDEQFF. The chain recombines TRBV2 with TRBJ2-1; 8 bases are a match to TRBD2. CDR1 is SNHLY, CDR2 FYNNEI, per germline. CDR3 length: 16 amino acids. Trimming cost V 2 bases and J 8 bases; bases outside gene matches: 11.

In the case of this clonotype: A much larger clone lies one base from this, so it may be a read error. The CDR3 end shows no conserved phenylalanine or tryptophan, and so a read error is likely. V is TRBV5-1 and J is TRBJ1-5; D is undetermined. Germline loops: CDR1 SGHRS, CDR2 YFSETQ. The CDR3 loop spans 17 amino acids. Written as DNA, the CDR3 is TGTGCCAGCAGCTTTTCCGGCAGTCCTTATAGCAATCAGCCCCAGCATATT. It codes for CASSFSGSPYSNQPQHI.

The CDR3 region is CSVGRGGSTDTQYF. DNA of the CDR3: TGCAGTGTGGGAAGGGGAGGAAGCACAGATACGCAGTATTTT. The genes are TRBV20-1 and TRBJ2-3; D is perhaps TRBD2 (6 bases). Between the trimmed V and J ends, which lost 7 bases and 0 bases, there was a span of 14 bases. CDR3 length equals 14 residues. CDR1 and CDR2 (germline): DFQATT, SNEGSKA (reference sequence).

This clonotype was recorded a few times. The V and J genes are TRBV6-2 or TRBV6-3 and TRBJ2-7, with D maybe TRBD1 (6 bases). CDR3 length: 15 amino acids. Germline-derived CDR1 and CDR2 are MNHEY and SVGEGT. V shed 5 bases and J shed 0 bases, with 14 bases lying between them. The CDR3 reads CASSPRRGFSYEQYF. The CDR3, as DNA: TGTGCCAGCAGTCCCCGCAGGGGTTTCTCCTACGAGCAGTACTTC.

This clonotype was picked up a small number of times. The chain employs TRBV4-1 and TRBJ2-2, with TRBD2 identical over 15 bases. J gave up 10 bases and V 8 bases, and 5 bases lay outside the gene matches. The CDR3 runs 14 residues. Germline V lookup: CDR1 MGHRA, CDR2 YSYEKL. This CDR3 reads CASQGLAGGEELFF. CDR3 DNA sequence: TGCGCCAGCCAAGGACTAGCGGGGGGGGAGGAGCTGTTTTTT.

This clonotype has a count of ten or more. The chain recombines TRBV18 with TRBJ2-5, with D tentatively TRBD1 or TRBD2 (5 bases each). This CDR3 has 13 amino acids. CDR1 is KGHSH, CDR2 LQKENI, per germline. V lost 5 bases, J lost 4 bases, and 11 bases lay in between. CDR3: CASSTGRRETQYF. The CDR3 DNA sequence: TGTGCCAGCTCAACGGGGCGGCGAGAGACCCAGTACTTC.

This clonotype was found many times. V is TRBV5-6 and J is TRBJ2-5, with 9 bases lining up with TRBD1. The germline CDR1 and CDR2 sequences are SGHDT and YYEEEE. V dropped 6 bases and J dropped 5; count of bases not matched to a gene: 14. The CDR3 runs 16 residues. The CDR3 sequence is CASTPGDRGFGETQYF. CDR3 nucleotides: TGTGCCAGCACCCCCGGCGACAGGGGGTTCGGGGAGACCCAGTACTTC.

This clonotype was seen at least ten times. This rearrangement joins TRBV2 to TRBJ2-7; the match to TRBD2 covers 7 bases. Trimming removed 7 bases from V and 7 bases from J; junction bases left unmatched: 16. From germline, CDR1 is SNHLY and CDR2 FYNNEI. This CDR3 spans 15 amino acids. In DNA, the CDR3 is TGTGCCAGCATCACGGGGCGGGGGTATCCCCGGGAGCAGTACTTC. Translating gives CASITGRGYPREQYF.

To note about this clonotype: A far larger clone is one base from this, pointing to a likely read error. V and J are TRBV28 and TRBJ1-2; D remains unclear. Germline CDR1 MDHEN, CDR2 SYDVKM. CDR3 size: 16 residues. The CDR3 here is CASSLYQNLVDYGYTF. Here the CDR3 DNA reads TGTGCCAGCAGCTTATATCAGAATCTGGTGGACTATGGCTACACCTTC.

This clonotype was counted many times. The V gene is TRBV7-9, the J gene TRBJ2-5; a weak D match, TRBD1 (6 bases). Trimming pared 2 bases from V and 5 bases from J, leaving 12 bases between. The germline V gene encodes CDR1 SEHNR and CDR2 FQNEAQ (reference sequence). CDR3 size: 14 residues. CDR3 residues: CASSLWDNTETQYF. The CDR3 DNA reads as TGTGCCAGCAGCTTATGGGACAATACCGAGACCCAGTACTTC.

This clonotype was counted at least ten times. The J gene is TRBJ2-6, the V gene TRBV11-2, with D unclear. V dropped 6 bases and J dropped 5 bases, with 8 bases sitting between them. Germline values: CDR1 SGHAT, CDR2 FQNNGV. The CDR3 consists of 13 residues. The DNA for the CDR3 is TGTGCCAGCAGTCCCGGACGGGCCAACGTCCTGACTTTC. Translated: CASSPGRANVLTF.